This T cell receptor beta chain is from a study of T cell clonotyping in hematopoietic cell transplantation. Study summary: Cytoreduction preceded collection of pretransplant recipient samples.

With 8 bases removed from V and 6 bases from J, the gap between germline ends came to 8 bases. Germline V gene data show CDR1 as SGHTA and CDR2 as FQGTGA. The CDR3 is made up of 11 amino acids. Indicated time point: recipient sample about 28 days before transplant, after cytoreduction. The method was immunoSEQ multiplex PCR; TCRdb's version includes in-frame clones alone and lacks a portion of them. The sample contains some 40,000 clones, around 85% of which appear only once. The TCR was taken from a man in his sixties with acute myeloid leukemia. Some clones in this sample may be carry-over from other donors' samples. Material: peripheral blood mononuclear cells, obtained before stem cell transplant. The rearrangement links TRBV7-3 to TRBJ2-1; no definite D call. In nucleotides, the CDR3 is TGTGCCAGCTCTCTAATCAATGAGCAGTTCTTC. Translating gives CASSLINEQFF.